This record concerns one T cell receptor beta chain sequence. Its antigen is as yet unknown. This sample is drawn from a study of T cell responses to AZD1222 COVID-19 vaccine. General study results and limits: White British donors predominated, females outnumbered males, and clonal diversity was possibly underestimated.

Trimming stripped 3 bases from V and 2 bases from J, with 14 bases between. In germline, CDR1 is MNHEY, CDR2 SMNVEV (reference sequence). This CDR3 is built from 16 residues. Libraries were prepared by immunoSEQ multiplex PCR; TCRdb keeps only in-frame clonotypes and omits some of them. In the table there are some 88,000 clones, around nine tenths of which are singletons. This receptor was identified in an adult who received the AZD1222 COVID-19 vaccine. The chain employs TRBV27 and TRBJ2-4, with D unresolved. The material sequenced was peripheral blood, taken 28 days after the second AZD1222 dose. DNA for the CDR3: TGTGCCAGCAGTTTTATTATCGTCTTAACCAAAAACATTCAGTACTTC. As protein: CASSFIIVLTKNIQYF.